Here is one T cell receptor (beta chain) with its context. Assay used: immunoSEQ multiplex PCR; TCRdb lists only in-frame clones, some missing. In the table there are about 280,000 clones, roughly 85% of which are singletons. Germline CDR1 is LNHNV and CDR2 is YYDKDF (reference sequence). CDR3 length: 15 residues. V was clipped by 1 base and J by 5 bases, with 14 bases between them. The data originate from a study of blood T cell repertoires in COVID-19. Study context: Sample material is recorded as cDNA or gDNA derived from T cells, B-cell-depleted T cells, or PBMCs.

The receptor comes from a human donor in a cohort sampled during active COVID-19. This rearrangement joins TRBV15 to TRBJ2-5, with D possibly being TRBD2 (6 bases). Specimen: peripheral blood. As DNA, the CDR3 is TGTGCCACCAGCAGAGCCCTAAGTGGGGGGGAGACCCAGTACTTC. Its translation is CATSRALSGGETQYF.